Listed below are T cell receptor beta chains from one sample, sequenced in a study of blood T cell repertoires in COVID-19. Repertoires were generated with immunoSEQ multiplex PCR, while TCRdb's copy carries only in-frame clones and drops some. Here the sample spans fewer than 350,000 clones, 88% being singletons. The specimen sequenced was PBMCs or T cells enriched from blood (not recorded which). The receptors derive from a woman aged 25 to 39 who had recovered from COVID-19. Both conserved end residues are part of each CDR3. A D gene is named only where the DNA matches it firmly. Size is stated for part of the rows, as once, few or many counts, or as a class when the clone is expanded.

abundance,d_gene,v_gene,j_gene,CDR3aa,CDR3nt
.,.,TRBV15,TRBJ1-2,CATSAGNYGYTF,TGTGCCACCAGCGCGGGAAACTATGGCTACACCTTC
.,.,TRBV28,TRBJ2-7,CASSLDTTYEQYF,TGTGCCAGCAGCCTCGACACAACCTACGAGCAGTACTTC
.,TRBD2,TRBV7-2,TRBJ2-3,CASSSTGGLDTQYF,TGTGCCAGCAGCTCGACGGGGGGGCTGGATACGCAGTATTTT
.,TRBD1,TRBV27,TRBJ2-3,CASSLSGQGAADTQYF,TGTGCCAGCAGTTTATCCGGACAGGGGGCCGCAGATACGCAGTATTTT
.,.,TRBV19,TRBJ1-2,CASRGGYYGYTF,TGTGCCAGTAGGGGAGGTTACTATGGCTACACCTTC
once,TRBD2,TRBV7-3,TRBJ2-3,CASSLDQRDTDTQYF,TGTGCCAGCAGCTTAGACCAGCGGGACACAGATACGCAGTATTTT
.,.,TRBV2,TRBJ1-6,CASSVSGTGSPLHF,TGTGCCAGCAGTGTATCGGGGACTGGGTCACCCCTCCACTTT
once,TRBD2,TRBV10-3,TRBJ2-5,CAISESTSGKETQYF,TGTGCCATCAGTGAGTCTACTAGCGGGAAAGAGACCCAGTACTTC
.,TRBD1,TRBV28,TRBJ1-2,CATRLQGVRYGYTF,TGTGCCACCCGTTTGCAGGGGGTGCGGTATGGCTACACCTTC
.,.,TRBV5-1,TRBJ2-7,CASSPTVTGRTYEQYF,TGCGCCAGCAGCCCCACCGTGACAGGACGGACCTACGAGCAGTACTTC
many,TRBD2,TRBV28,TRBJ2-7,CASSFTGLGKFYEQYF,TGTGCCAGCAGTTTTACAGGACTAGGGAAATTCTACGAGCAGTACTTC
once,TRBD2,TRBV29-1,TRBJ2-3,CSGALRGGLVDTQYF,TGCAGCGGCGCCTTGCGGGGGGGCCTAGTAGATACGCAGTATTTT
.,.,TRBV28,TRBJ2-5,CASSFAHLSQYF,TGTGCCAGCAGTTTTGCCCACTTATCCCAGTACTTC
.,.,TRBV6-2/TRBV6-3,TRBJ2-1,CASSYSIYREVF,TGTGCCAGCAGTTACTCTATATACAGGGAAGTCTTC
.,.,TRBV30,TRBJ2-7,CAWSVGSYEQYF,TGTGCCTGGAGTGTCGGGAGTTACGAGCAGTACTTC
.,TRBD1,TRBV10-3,TRBJ1-5,CASRDSRRGQPQHF,TGTGCCAGCCGGGACAGTCGTCGTGGTCAGCCCCAGCATTTT
.,.,TRBV9,TRBJ2-5,CASSARIPETQYF,TGTGCCAGCAGCGCTCGTATTCCAGAGACCCAGTACTTC
.,TRBD1,TRBV27,TRBJ1-2,CASSLYGTGAPNYGYTF,TGTGCCAGCAGTTTATATGGGACAGGGGCCCCCAACTATGGCTACACCTTC